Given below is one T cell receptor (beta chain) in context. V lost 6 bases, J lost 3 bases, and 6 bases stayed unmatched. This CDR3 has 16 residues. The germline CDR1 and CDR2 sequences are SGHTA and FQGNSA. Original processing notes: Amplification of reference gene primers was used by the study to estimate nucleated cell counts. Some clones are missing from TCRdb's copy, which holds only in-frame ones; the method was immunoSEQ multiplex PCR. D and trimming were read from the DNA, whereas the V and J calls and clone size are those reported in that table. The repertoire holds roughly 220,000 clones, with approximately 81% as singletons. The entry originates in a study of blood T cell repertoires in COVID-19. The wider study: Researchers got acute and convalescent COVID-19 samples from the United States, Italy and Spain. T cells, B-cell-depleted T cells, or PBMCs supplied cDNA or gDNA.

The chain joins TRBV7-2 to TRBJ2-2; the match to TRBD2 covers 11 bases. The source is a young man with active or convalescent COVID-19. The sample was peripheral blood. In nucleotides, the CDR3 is TGTGCCAGCAGGCACGGACTAGCGGGTTACACCGGGGAGCTGTTTTTT. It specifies CASRHGLAGYTGELFF.